A single sample is the source of the 20 T cell receptor beta chains below, sequenced in a study of OX40 agonist ivuxolimab in advanced cancers. Method: immunoSEQ multiplex PCR; TCRdb's copy keeps in-frame clones and lacks some. The table lists about 40,000 clones, about 82% of them singletons. The specimen was CD4+ or CD8+ T cells sorted from blood, collected in a trial of the OX40 agonist ivuxolimab. These receptors were collected from an adult with an advanced solid tumor such as melanoma, head and neck, liver or kidney cancer.

This rearrangement joins TRBV5-1 to TRBJ1-1; D remains unclear. V dropped 4 bases and J dropped 0 bases, with 13 bases sitting between them. Germline V gene sequence: CDR1 SGHRS, CDR2 YFSETQ. The CDR3 loop spans 15 amino acids. This CDR3 is CASSNDSLVNTEAFF. The CDR3 DNA follows: TGCGCCAGCAGCAATGACTCGTTGGTGAACACTGAAGCTTTCTTT.

The CDR3, as DNA: TGCAGCGTCCGAGGGGGAGGGGAATACACTGAAGCTTTCTTT. It encodes CSVRGGGEYTEAFF. The rearrangement links TRBV29-1 to TRBJ1-1, with D perhaps matching TRBD1 (6 bases). V lost 6 bases to trimming and J lost 3 bases, with 17 bases between them. The CDR3 sequence is 14 residues long. Per the germline V gene, CDR1 is SQVTM and CDR2 is ANQGSEA.

The chain uses TRBV5-1 and TRBJ2-1; D is uncertain. V lost 0 bases, J lost 8 bases, and 12 bases lay in between. CDR1 is SGHRS, CDR2 YFSETQ, per germline. The CDR3 has 14 residues. The CDR3 loop is CASSLAAGQDEQFF. The CDR3 DNA sequence: TGCGCCAGCAGCTTGGCCGCAGGTCAGGATGAGCAGTTCTTC.

The J gene is TRBJ2-7, the V gene TRBV7-2; possibly TRBD1 or TRBD2 for D (6 bases each). V was trimmed by 7 bases and J by 4 bases, leaving 20 bases between them. Germline V CDR1 and CDR2: SGHTA, FQGNSA. The CDR3 totals 15 residues. The CDR3 protein is CASTSGSRGEYEQYF. CDR3 DNA: TGTGCCAGCACCAGCGGGTCCAGGGGTGAATACGAGCAGTACTTC.

The chain links TRBV4-2 to TRBJ2-2; D remains ambiguous. The CDR3 length is 15 residues. The V gene lost 1 base and the J gene lost 4 bases, with 10 bases spanning the gap. Germline V gene data show CDR1 as LGHNA and CDR2 as YNFKEQ. The CDR3 region has the DNA TGTGCCAGCAGCCAAGTGAGACGGACCACCGGGGAGCTGTTTTTT. Protein: CASSQVRRTTGELFF.

The rearrangement links TRBV5-4 to TRBJ2-5; 10 bases are a match to TRBD1. Germline trimming cut 7 bases from V and 5 bases from J; bases unmatched to any gene: 5. Germline-derived CDR1 and CDR2 are SGHNT and YYREEE (reference sequence). The CDR3 has 13 amino acids. The CDR3 DNA is TGTGCCAGCTTAGGACAGGGGGACGAGACCCAGTACTTC. It is translated as CASLGQGDETQYF.

V and J are TRBV20-1 and TRBJ2-3; D ambiguous. The CDR3 length is 10 residues. Trimming removed 5 bases from V and 6 bases from J, with 6 bases in between. Germline CDR1 and CDR2: DFQATT and SNEGSKA (reference sequence). CDR3: CSARVDTQYF. CDR3 nucleotides: TGCAGTGCTCGCGTTGATACGCAGTATTTT.

The chain combines TRBV7-9 with TRBJ1-5; D is unresolved. Germline values: CDR1 SEHNR, CDR2 FQNEAQ (reference sequence). V was cut by 0 bases and J by 7 bases, with 4 bases left in between. The CDR3 is made up of 12 amino acids. This CDR3 is CASSLAKQPQHF. The CDR3 nucleotides read TGTGCCAGCAGCTTAGCGAAGCAGCCCCAGCATTTT.

V is TRBV7-9 and J is TRBJ2-7, with D perhaps matching TRBD2 (6 bases). Germline-derived CDR1 and CDR2 are SEHNR and FQNEAQ (reference sequence). This CDR3 region has 14 residues. V gave up 1 base and J gave up 5 bases, with 12 bases separating them. CDR3 protein: CASSLVEGGHEQYF. CDR3 in DNA: TGTGCCAGCAGCTTAGTTGAGGGAGGCCACGAGCAGTACTTC. The full variable domain, with the rest looked up from reference TRBV7-9 and TRBJ2-7, is DTGVSQNPRHKITKRGQNVTFRCDPISEHNRLYWYRQTLGQGPEFLTYFQNEAQLEKSRLLSDRFSAERPKGSFSTLEIQRTEQGDSAMYLCASSLVEGGHEQYFGPGTRLTVT.

V is TRBV19 and J is TRBJ1-1, with no clear D. This CDR3 contains 13 residues. Germline lookup yields CDR1 LNHDA and CDR2 SQIVND (reference sequence). Deletions cut 7 bases from V and 1 base from J, with 10 bases between. The CDR3 sequence: CASKWARNTEAFF. The CDR3 bases are TGTGCCAGTAAGTGGGCCAGGAACACTGAAGCTTTCTTT.

This clone was seen only once. The chain has TRBV11-2 and TRBJ2-1, with a tentative D call TRBD2 (5 bases). CDR1 and CDR2 from the germline V gene are SGHAT and FQNNGV. The CDR3 has 17 amino acids. Trimming left V 4 bases short and J 2 bases short, with 18 bases between. CDR3 in DNA: TGTGCCAGCAGCTCGGACTCCCGTCAACCTGCCTACAATGAGCAGTTCTTC. Protein: CASSSDSRQPAYNEQFF.

The chain uses TRBV5-1 and TRBJ2-2; D gene unclear. The CDR3 runs 14 residues. V was trimmed by 1 base and J by 5 bases, leaving 9 bases between them. In germline, CDR1 is SGHRS, CDR2 YFSETQ. Written as DNA, the CDR3 is TGCGCCAGCAGCTTGACGGGTCGGACCGGGGAGCTGTTTTTT. Its protein is CASSLTGRTGELFF.

This chain joins TRBV6-1 and TRBJ1-6; TRBD1 matches at 10 bases. V lost 4 bases to trimming and J lost 7 bases; unmatched junction nucleotides: 4. Germline V lookup: CDR1 MNHNS, CDR2 SASEGT. The CDR3 extends over 15 amino acids. Written as DNA, the CDR3 is TGTGCCAGCAGTGGGGAGGGACAGGGGAATTCACCCCTCCACTTT. Its protein product is CASSGEGQGNSPLHF.

Only a few counts were recorded for this clone. A read error may produce the germline difference seen at one junction end. This sequence joins TRBV29-1 and TRBJ1-2; 9 nucleotides line up with TRBD1. Looked up from germline, CDR1 is SQVTM and CDR2 is ANQGSEA. This CDR3 is 10 amino acids long. CDR3 residues: CSVPGQGKVF. In DNA form, the CDR3 reads TGCAGCGTTCCGGGACAGGGAAAGGTCTTC.

The rearrangement uses TRBV12-5 and TRBJ1-2; D not certain. Per the germline V gene, CDR1 is LGHNT and CDR2 is FRNRAP. The CDR3 consists of 13 residues. V shed 1 base and J shed 4 bases, with 7 bases lying between them. The CDR3 sequence is CASGLGHTYGYTF. In nucleotides, the CDR3 is TGTGCTAGTGGTTTGGGACACACCTATGGCTACACCTTC.

This chain connects TRBV6-5 to TRBJ2-5; D not certain. CDR3 length: 15 residues. Per germline, CDR1 MNHEY and CDR2 SVGAGI. Trimming left V 7 bases short and J 5 bases short, with 20 bases between. CDR3 loop: CASTKNWQTTETQYF. CDR3 DNA sequence: TGTGCCAGCACCAAAAACTGGCAGACAACGGAGACCCAGTACTTC.

V usage is TRBV19 and J usage is TRBJ2-7; TRBD2 aligns across 8 bases. Germline lookup yields CDR1 LNHDA and CDR2 SQIVND (reference sequence). Trimming took 10 bases from V and 3 from J; bases not matched to a gene: 11. There are 14 residues in the CDR3. CDR3 amino acids: CATSPGGVIYEQYF. The CDR3 DNA is TGTGCCACCTCCCCCGGGGGGGTAATCTACGAGCAGTACTTC.

V and J are TRBV7-3 and TRBJ2-3; perhaps TRBD1 as D (6 bases). V was shortened by 6 bases and J by 0 bases, with 10 bases between the two germline ends. This CDR3 region has 14 residues. The germline V gene has CDR1 SGHTA and CDR2 FQGTGA. CDR3 in DNA: TGTGCCAGCAGTGTGGGGGCTAGCACAGATACGCAGTATTTT. This gives the protein CASSVGASTDTQYF.

The chain couples TRBV6-1 to TRBJ2-7, with 9 bases lining up with TRBD1. There are 13 residues in the CDR3. Germline V gene lookup returns CDR1 MNHNS and CDR2 SASEGT. This CDR3 is CAGARTGAYEQYF. CDR3 nucleotide sequence: TGTGCAGGGGCACGGACAGGGGCCTACGAGCAGTACTTC.

CDR3 coding DNA: TGTGCCAGCTCCCCGGGCACTAGCGGTTTCACAGATACGCAGTATTTT. It encodes CASSPGTSGFTDTQYF. This chain uses TRBV4-2 with TRBJ2-3; 8 nucleotides line up with TRBD2. V lost 8 bases, J lost 2 bases, and 12 bases stayed unmatched. The CDR3 sequence is 16 residues long. Germline CDR1 reads LGHNA; CDR2 reads YNFKEQ.